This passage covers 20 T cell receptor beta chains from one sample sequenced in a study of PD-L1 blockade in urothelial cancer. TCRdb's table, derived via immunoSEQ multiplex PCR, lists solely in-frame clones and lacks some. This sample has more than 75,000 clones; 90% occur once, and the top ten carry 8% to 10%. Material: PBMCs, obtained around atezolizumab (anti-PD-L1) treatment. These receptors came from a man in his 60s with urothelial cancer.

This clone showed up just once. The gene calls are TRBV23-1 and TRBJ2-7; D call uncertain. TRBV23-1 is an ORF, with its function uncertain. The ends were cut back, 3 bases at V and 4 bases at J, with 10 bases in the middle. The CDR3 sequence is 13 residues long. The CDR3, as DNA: TGCGCCAGCAGTCACCGTCGGAGTTACGAGCAGTACTTC. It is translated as CASSHRRSYEQYF.

The CDR3 DNA sequence: TGTGCTAGTCGGTACGCTAACACCGGGGAGCTGTTTTTT. Its translation: CASRYANTGELFF. The chain employs TRBV12-5 and TRBJ2-2; D remains ambiguous. V lost 8 bases and J lost 2, with 9 bases in between. CDR1 is LGHNT, CDR2 FRNRAP, per germline. This CDR3 has 13 residues. Full variable domain (remainder filled in from reference TRBV12-5 and TRBJ2-2): DARVTQTPRHKVTEMGQEVTMRCQPILGHNTVFWYRQTMMQGLELLAYFRNRAPLDDSGMPKDRFSAEMPDATLATLKIQPSEPRDSAVYFCASRYANTGELFFGEGSRLTVL.

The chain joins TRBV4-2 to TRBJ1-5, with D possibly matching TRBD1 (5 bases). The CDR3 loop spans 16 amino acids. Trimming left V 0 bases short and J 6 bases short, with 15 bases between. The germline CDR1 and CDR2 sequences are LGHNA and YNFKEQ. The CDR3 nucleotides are TGTGCCAGCAGCCAAGATCCGGGGGACTCGGGTCAGCCCCAGCATTTT. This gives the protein CASSQDPGDSGQPQHF.

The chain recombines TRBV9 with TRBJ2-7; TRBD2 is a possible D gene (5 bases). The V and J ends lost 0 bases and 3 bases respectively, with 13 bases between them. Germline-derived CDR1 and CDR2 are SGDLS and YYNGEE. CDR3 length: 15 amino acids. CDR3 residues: CASSVDWTGYYEQYF. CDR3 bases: TGTGCCAGCAGCGTAGACTGGACTGGCTACTACGAGCAGTACTTC.

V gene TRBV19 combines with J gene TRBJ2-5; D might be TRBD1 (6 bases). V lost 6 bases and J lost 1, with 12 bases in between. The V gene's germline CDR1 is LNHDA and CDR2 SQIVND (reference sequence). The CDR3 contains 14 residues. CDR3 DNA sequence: TGTGCCAGTAGCCGAAGGGACACCCAAGAGACCCAGTACTTC. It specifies CASSRRDTQETQYF.

The CDR3 region has the DNA TGTGCCAGCAGTGAAGTCACGGGGGGCCGAACAGATACGCAGTATTTT. Translating gives CASSEVTGGRTDTQYF. The rearrangement joins TRBV6-1 to TRBJ2-3, with D possibly being TRBD2 (7 bases). The V gene lost 1 base and the J gene lost 3 bases, with 14 bases spanning the gap. The CDR3 has 16 amino acids. Germline values: CDR1 MNHNS, CDR2 SASEGT.

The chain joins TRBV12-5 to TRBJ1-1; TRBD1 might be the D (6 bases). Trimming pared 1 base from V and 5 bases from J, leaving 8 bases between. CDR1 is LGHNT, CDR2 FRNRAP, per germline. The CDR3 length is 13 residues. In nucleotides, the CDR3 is TGTGCTAGTGGTTTGGAGGGGGGGACTGAAGCTTTCTTT. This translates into CASGLEGGTEAFF.

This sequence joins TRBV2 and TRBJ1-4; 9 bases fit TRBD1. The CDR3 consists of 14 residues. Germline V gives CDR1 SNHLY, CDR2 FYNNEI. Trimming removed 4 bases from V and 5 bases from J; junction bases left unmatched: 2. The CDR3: CASSGGTGNEKLFF. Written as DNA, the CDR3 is TGTGCCAGCAGTGGCGGGACAGGGAATGAAAAACTGTTTTTT.

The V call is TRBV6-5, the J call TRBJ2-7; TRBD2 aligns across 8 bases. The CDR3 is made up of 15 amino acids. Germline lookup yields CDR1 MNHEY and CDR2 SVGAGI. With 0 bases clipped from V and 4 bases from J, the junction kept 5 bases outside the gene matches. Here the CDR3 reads CASSYSSGGVYEQYF. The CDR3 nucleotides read TGTGCCAGCAGTTACTCTTCGGGAGGGGTGTACGAGCAGTACTTC.

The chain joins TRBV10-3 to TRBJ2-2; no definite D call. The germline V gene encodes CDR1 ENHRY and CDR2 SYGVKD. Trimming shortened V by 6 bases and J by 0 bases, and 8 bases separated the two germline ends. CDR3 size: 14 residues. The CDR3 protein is CAIRVYPNTGELFF. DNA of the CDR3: TGTGCCATCAGGGTCTACCCGAACACCGGGGAGCTGTTTTTT.

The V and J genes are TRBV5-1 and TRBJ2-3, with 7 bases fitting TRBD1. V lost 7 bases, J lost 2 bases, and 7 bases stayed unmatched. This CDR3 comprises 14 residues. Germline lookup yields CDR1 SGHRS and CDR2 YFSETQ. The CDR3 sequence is CASRDRADTDTQYF. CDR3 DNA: TGCGCCAGCCGAGACAGGGCTGACACAGATACGCAGTATTTT.

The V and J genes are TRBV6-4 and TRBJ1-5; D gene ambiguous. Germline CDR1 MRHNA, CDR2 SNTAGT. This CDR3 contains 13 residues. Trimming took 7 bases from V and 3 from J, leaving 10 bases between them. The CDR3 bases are TGTGCCAGCAATAGCCCGATCAATCAGCCCCAGCATTTT. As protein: CASNSPINQPQHF.

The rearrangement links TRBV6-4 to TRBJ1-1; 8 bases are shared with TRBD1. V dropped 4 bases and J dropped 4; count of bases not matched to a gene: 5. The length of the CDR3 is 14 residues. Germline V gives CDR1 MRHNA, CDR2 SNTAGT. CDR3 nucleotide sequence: TGTGCCAGCAGTGTTACGACAGGGGCCACTGAAGCTTTCTTT. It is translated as CASSVTTGATEAFF.

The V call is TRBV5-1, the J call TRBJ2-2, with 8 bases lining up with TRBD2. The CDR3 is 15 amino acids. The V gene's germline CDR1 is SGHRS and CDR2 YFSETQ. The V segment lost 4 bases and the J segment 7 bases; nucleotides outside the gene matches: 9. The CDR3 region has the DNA TGCGCCAGCAGCCAAACCGGGACTAGTGGCGGGGAGCTGTTTTTT. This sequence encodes CASSQTGTSGGELFF.

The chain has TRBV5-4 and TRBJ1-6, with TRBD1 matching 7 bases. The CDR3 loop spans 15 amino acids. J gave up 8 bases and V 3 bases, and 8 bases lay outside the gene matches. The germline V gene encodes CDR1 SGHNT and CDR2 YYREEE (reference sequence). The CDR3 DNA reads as TGTGCCAGCAGCTACAGGACAGGCGGGGATTCACCCCTCCACTTT. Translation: CASSYRTGGDSPLHF.

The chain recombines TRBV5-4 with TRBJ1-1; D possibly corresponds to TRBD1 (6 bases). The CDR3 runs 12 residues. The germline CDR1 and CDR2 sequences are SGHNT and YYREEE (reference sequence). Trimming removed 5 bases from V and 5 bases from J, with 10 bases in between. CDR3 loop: CASRTRGTEAFF. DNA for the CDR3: TGTGCCAGCAGGACCAGGGGAACTGAAGCTTTCTTT.

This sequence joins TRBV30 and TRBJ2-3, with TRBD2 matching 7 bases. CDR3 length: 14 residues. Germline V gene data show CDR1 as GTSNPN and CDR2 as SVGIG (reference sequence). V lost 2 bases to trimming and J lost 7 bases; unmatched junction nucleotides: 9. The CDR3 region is CAWSRTGGPYTQYF. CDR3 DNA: TGTGCCTGGAGTCGAACGGGAGGACCATATACGCAGTATTTT.

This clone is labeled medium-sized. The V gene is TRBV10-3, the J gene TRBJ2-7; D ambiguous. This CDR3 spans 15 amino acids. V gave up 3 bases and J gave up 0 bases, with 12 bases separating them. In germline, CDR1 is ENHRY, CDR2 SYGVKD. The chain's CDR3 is CAISESRYLSYEQYF. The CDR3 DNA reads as TGTGCCATCAGTGAAAGTAGATACCTCTCCTACGAGCAGTACTTC.

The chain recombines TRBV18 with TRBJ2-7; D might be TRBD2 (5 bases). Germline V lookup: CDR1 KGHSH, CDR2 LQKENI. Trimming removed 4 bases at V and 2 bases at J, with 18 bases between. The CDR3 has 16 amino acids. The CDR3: CASSLWGAAKAYEQYF. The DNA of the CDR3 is TGTGCCAGCTCACTTTGGGGAGCGGCTAAGGCCTACGAGCAGTACTTC. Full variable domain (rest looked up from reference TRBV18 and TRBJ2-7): NAGVMQNPRHLVRRRGQEARLRCSPMKGHSHVYWYRQLPEEGLKFMVYLQKENIIDESGMPKERFSAEFPKEGPSILRIQQVVRGDSAAYFCASSLWGAAKAYEQYFGPGTRLTVT.

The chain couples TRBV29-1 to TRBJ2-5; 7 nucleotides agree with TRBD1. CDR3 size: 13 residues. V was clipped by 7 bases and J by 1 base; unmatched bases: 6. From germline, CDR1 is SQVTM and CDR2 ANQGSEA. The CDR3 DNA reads TGCAGCGCGGGACAGACCGGCCAAGAGACCCAGTACTTC. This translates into CSAGQTGQETQYF.